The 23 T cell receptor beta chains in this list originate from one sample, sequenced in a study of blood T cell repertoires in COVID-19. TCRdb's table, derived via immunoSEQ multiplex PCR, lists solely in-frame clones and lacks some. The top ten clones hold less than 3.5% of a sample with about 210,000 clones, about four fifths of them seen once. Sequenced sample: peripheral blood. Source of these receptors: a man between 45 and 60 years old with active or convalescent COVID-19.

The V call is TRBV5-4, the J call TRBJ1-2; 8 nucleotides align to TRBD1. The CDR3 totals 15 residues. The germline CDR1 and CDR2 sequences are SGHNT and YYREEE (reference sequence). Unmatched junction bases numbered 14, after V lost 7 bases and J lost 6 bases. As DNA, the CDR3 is TGTGCCAGCGTCTCGCCAGGGGGCGCCCCCAATGGCTACACCTTC. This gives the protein CASVSPGGAPNGYTF.

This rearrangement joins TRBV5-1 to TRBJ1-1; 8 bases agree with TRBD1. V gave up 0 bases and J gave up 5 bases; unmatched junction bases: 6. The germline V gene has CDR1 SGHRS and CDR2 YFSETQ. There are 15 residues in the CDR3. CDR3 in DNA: TGCGCCAGCAGCTTGGCGGCAGGGGGCAGGACTGAAGCTTTCTTT. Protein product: CASSLAAGGRTEAFF.

For the CDR3, the DNA is TGTGCCAGCAGCTTAGATCGAGCAATCCGACAGGCCAGCTCTGGAAACACCATATATTTT. It specifies CASSLDRAIRQASSGNTIYF. The chain combines TRBV11-3 with TRBJ1-3; D perhaps matches TRBD1 (6 bases). Germline V gene sequence: CDR1 SGHNT, CDR2 YENEEA. V lost 0 bases and J lost 0, with 21 bases in between. There are 20 residues in the CDR3.

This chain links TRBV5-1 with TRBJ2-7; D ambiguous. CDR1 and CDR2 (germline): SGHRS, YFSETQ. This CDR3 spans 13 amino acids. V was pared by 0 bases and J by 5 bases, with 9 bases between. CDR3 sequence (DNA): TGCGCCAGCAGCTTGGCGCGTAACCACGAGCAGTACTTC. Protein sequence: CASSLARNHEQYF.

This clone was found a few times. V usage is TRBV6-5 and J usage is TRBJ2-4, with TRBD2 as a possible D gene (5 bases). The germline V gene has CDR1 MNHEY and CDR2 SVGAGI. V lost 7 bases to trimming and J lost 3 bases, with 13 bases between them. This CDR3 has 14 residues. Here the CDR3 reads CASMGPADKNIQYF. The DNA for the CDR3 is TGTGCCAGCATGGGTCCAGCGGACAAAAACATTCAGTACTTC.

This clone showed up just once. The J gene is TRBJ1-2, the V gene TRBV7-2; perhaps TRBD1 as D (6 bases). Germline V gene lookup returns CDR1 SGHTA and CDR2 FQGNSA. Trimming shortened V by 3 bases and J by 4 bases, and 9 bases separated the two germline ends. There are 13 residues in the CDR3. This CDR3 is CASSFGRGYGYTF. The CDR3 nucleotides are TGTGCCAGCAGCTTCGGCAGGGGCTATGGCTACACCTTC.

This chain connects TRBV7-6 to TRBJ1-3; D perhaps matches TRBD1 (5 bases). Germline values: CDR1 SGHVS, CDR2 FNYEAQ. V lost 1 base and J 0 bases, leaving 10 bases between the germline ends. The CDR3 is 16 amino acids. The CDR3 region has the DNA TGTGCCAGCAGCTTAGGAGGAGGGGCCTCTGGAAACACCATATATTTT. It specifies CASSLGGGASGNTIYF.

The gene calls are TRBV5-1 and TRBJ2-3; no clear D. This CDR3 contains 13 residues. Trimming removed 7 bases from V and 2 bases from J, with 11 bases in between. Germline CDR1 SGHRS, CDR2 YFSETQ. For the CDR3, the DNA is TGCGCCAGCTTTATACTCGACACAGATACGCAGTATTTT. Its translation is CASFILDTDTQYF.

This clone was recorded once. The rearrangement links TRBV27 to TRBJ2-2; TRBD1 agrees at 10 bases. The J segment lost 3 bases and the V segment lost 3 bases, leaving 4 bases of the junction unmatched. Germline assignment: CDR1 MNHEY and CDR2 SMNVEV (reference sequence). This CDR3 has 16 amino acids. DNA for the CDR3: TGTGCCAGCAGTTTTTTTGGGACAGGGGACACCGGGGAGCTGTTTTTT. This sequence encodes CASSFFGTGDTGELFF.

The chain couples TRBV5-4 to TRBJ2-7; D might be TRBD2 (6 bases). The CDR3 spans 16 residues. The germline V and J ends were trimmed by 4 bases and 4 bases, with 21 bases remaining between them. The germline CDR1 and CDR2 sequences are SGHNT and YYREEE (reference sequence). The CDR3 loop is CASSPLGVTGRYEQYF. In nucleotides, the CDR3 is TGTGCCAGCAGCCCCCTTGGTGTTACGGGGAGGTACGAGCAGTACTTC.

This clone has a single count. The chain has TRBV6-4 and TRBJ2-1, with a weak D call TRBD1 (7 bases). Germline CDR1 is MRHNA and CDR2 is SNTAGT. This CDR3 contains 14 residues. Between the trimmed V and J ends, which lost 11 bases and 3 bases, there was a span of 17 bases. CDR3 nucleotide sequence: TGTGCCGGGATAAGGGGGCGGGGCTACAATGAGCAGTTCTTC. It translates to CAGIRGRGYNEQFF.

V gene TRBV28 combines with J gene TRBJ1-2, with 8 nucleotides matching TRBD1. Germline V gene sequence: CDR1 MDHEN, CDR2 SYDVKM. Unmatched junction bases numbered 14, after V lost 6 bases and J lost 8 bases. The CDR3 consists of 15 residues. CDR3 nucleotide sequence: TGTGCCAGCAGCCCGATACGAACAGGGGGGCAGGGCTACACCTTC. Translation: CASSPIRTGGQGYTF.

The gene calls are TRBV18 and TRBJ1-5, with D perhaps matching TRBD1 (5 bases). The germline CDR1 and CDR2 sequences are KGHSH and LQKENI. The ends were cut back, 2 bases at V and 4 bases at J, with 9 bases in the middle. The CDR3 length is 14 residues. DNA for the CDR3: TGTGCCAGCTCACCAGGCAGGGAAAATCAGCCCCAGCATTTT. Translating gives CASSPGRENQPQHF.

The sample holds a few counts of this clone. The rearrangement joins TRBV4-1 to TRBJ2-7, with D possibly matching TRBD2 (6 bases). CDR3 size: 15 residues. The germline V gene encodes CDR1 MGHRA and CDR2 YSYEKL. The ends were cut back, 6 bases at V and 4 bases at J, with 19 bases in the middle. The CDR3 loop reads CASSPSWRGEYEQYF. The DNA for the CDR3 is TGCGCCAGCAGTCCGTCGTGGAGGGGTGAGTACGAGCAGTACTTC.

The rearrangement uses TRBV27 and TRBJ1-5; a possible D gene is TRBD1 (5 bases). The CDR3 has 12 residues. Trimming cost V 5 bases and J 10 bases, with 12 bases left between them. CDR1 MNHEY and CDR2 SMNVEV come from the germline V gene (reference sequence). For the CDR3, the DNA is TGTGCCAGCAGTCCCACGGGGGGACCCCAGCATTTT. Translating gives CASSPTGGPQHF.

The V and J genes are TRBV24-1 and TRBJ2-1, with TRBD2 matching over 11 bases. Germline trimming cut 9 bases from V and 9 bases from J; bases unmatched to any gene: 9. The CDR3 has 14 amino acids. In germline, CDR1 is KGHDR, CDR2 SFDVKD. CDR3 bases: TGTGCCACCTCCGGGACTAGCGGAGCTTTTGAGCAGTTCTTC. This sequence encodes CATSGTSGAFEQFF.

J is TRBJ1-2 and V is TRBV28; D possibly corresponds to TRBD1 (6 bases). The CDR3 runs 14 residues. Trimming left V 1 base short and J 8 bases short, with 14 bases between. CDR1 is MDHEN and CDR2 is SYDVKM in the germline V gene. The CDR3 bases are TGTGCCAGCAGTTTATCCACAGGGATGGGGGGCTACACCTTC. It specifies CASSLSTGMGGYTF.

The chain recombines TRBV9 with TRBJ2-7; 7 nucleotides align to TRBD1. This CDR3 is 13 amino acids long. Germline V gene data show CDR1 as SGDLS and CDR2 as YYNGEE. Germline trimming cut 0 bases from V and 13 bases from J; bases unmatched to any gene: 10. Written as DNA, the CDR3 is TGTGCCAGCAGCGTAGTTTTAGGGGGCGAAATTTACTTC. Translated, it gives CASSVVLGGEIYF.

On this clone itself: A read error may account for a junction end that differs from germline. This chain's CDR3 is CTSSQGPRAGGSYEQYF. Here the CDR3 DNA reads TGCACCAGCAGCCAGGGACCGAGGGCCGGGGGCTCCTACGAGCAGTACTTC. The chain joins TRBV4-1 to TRBJ2-7, with TRBD2 as a possible D gene (6 bases). CDR1 MGHRA and CDR2 YSYEKL come from the germline V gene. The CDR3 is made up of 17 amino acids.

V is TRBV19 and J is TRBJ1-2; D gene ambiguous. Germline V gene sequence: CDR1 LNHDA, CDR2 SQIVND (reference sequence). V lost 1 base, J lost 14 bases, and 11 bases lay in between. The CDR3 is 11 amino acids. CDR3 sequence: CASSIGRVGTF. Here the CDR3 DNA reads TGTGCCAGTAGTATAGGGAGGGTCGGGACCTTC.

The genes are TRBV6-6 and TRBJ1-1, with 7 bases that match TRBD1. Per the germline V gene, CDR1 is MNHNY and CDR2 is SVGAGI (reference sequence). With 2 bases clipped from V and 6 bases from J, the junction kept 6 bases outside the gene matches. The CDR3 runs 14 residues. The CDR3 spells CASSYTGQVAEAFF. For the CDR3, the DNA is TGTGCCAGCAGTTACACCGGACAGGTCGCTGAAGCTTTCTTT.

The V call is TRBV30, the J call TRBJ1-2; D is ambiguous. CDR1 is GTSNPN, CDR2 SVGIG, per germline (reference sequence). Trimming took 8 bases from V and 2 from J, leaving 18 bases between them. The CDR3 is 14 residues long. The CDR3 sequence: CAGKGGFRNYGYTF. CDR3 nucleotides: TGTGCCGGCAAAGGAGGGTTCAGGAACTATGGCTACACCTTC.

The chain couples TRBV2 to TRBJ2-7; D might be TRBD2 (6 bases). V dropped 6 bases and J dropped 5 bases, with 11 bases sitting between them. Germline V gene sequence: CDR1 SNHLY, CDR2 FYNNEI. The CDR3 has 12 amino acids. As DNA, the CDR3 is TGTGCCAGCAGCGCGACTAGGAACGAGCAGTACTTC. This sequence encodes CASSATRNEQYF.